This T cell receptor (beta chain) was captured in a study of a mutant IDH1 vaccine in newly diagnosed glioma. About the study: Vaccinations were initiated 4-6 weeks following radiotherapy alone, or were given together with temozolomide cycles. Previous care, which was radiotherapy, temozolomide, or both, most often involved both. Study-wide findings and caveats: Among all patients, vaccine-induced immune responses occurred in 90% to 95%.

Generated by immunoSEQ multiplex PCR, the TCRdb table keeps only in-frame clones and is missing some. The table includes 50,000 to 55,000 clones, 65% detected once. The time point here: week 47, end of study. Doses comprised 300 ug of mutant IDH1 20-mer peptide each, plus topical imiquimod. Every donor had a new WHO grade 3 or 4 astrocytoma that was IDH1-mutant, with loss of nuclear ATRX. A word on this clone: What it binds is unknown.

The CDR3 has 11 residues. The V gene's germline CDR1 is SNHLY and CDR2 FYNNEI. Trimming removed 7 bases at V and 6 bases at J, with 6 bases between. The sample in question was peripheral blood mononuclear cells (PBMCs), obtained from a glioma patient whose treatment included an IDH1 peptide vaccine. The V and J genes are TRBV2 and TRBJ2-2; no clear D. This TCR came from a man aged 40-49 years with glioma. Some clones in this sample may be carry-over from other donors' samples. CDR3 loop: CASTYAGELFF. The CDR3 bases are TGTGCCAGCACCTATGCCGGGGAGCTGTTTTTT. Combining the CDR3 with reference TRBV2 and TRBJ2-2 gives the whole variable domain EPEVTQTPSHQVTQMGQEVILRCVPISNHLYFYWYRQILGQKVEFLVSFYNNEISEKSEIFDDQFSVERPDGSNFTLKIRSTKLEDSAMYFCASTYAGELFFGEGSRLTVL.